Following are 27 T cell receptor beta chains from one sample sequenced in a study of T cell repertoires in cytomegalovirus infection. Which antigens these TCRs recognize remains unknown. Using its own MiXCR run on the reads, TCRdb lists one record per CDR3 protein. The sample has a few hundred thousand distinct CDR3 sequences; approximately 22% are singletons. Here the sequenced sample was cultured PBMCs, taken from culture after CMV antigen stimulation. These TCRs come from a human donor in good health (CMV status not recorded). Some clones in this sample may be carry-over from other donors' samples.

V is TRBV6-2 or TRBV6-3 and J is TRBJ2-7; D may be TRBD2 (6 bases). With 6 bases removed from V and 2 bases from J, the gap between germline ends came to 11 bases. Germline CDR1 is MNHEY and CDR2 is SVGEGT. This CDR3 is 13 amino acids long. The CDR3, as DNA: TGTGCCAGCAGACTAGCAGTTACCTACGAGCAGTACTTC. Translating gives CASRLAVTYEQYF.

This clonotype was observed at least ten times. The chain combines TRBV7-2 with TRBJ2-7; D not resolved. The V gene lost 5 bases and the J gene lost 0 bases, with 14 bases spanning the gap. The CDR3 loop spans 15 amino acids. Germline loops: CDR1 SGHTA, CDR2 FQGNSA. The CDR3 loop reads CASSPELGSSYEQYF. The DNA of the CDR3 is TGTGCCAGCAGCCCAGAATTGGGTAGCTCCTACGAGCAGTACTTC.

This clonotype appeared a single time. As DNA, the CDR3 is TGTGCCAGCAGTTACTCTTCGCACCCCTCATGGTTCTTC. It codes for CASSYSSHPSWFF. This chain links TRBV6-5 with TRBJ2-1; D call uncertain. Trimming left V 0 bases short and J 15 bases short, with 15 bases between. This CDR3 has 13 residues. Per germline, CDR1 MNHEY and CDR2 SVGAGI.

The CDR3 bases are TGTGCCAGCAGTACGGATAGCGGGAGGGCTCTCGCTGGCCCCTACAATGAGCAGTTCTTC. The encoded protein is CASSTDSGRALAGPYNEQFF. The chain employs TRBV6-2 or TRBV6-3 and TRBJ2-1; 11 bases match TRBD2. After removal of 5 bases from V and 2 bases from J, the junction contained 17 bases not matched to a gene. Germline V gives CDR1 MNHEY, CDR2 SVGEGT. The CDR3 is 20 residues long.

This clonotype was recorded once. The chain combines TRBV29-1 with TRBJ2-3, with D tentatively TRBD1 (5 bases). The germline gives CDR1 SQVTM, CDR2 ANQGSEA. Deletions cut 1 base from V and 3 bases from J, with 11 bases between. There are 14 residues in the CDR3. The CDR3 here is CSVEAVQGTDTQYF. CDR3 sequence (DNA): TGCAGCGTTGAAGCCGTGCAGGGTACAGATACGCAGTATTTT.

This clonotype was picked up many times. The rearrangement links TRBV6-1 to TRBJ1-5; a possible D gene is TRBD1 (5 bases). CDR3 length: 16 residues. Trimming cost V 7 bases and J 9 bases, with 25 bases left between them. From germline, CDR1 is MNHNS and CDR2 SASEGT. The DNA for the CDR3 is TGTGCCAGCACCTTATCGGGACCCTCGTATACGAGGCCCCAGCATTTT. Its translation: CASTLSGPSYTRPQHF.

Many counts were recorded for this clonotype. The V call is TRBV7-2, the J call TRBJ2-1, with D unclear. There are 14 residues in the CDR3. V gave up 0 bases and J gave up 6 bases, with 9 bases separating them. Germline CDR1 and CDR2: SGHTA and FQGNSA. The CDR3 DNA follows: TGTGCCAGCAGCTTAGCCGGGTCAGCCAATGAGCAGTTCTTC. Protein product: CASSLAGSANEQFF.

The chain is built from TRBV12-3 or TRBV12-4 and TRBJ2-3; 7 nucleotides agree with TRBD2. The CDR3 contains 14 residues. V shed 4 bases and J 6 bases; nucleotides not matched to a gene: 7. For the CDR3, the DNA is TGTGCCAGCAGTTCGGCGGGAGAATGGGATACGCAGTATTTT. Protein product: CASSSAGEWDTQYF.

The CDR3 sequence: CASSLARGRRGETQYF. In DNA form, the CDR3 reads TGTGCCAGCAGCTTAGCGCGCGGGAGAAGGGGAGAGACCCAGTACTTC. The V gene is TRBV7-9, the J gene TRBJ2-5; 7 bases map to TRBD2. The ends lost 0 bases at V and 4 bases at J; junction bases unmatched: 8. Germline loops: CDR1 SEHNR, CDR2 FQNEAQ (reference sequence). The CDR3 contains 16 residues.

This chain joins TRBV5-4 and TRBJ2-2, with 7 positions matching TRBD2. The ends lost 9 bases at V and 4 bases at J; junction bases unmatched: 6. Germline V CDR1 and CDR2: SGHNT, YYREEE (reference sequence). The CDR3 totals 13 residues. CDR3 amino acids: CATERGSTGELFF. The CDR3, as DNA: TGTGCCACCGAGCGGGGTAGCACCGGGGAGCTGTTTTTT.

This clonotype occurred many times. The chain carries TRBV7-2 and TRBJ2-3; 7 bases fit TRBD1. Germline V gene data show CDR1 as SGHTA and CDR2 as FQGNSA. J lost 3 bases, V lost 1 base, and 4 bases had no gene match. There are 15 residues in the CDR3. CDR3 loop: CASSLGTGQTDTQYF. Written as DNA, the CDR3 is TGTGCCAGCAGCTTAGGGACAGGACAAACAGATACGCAGTATTTT.

This clonotype was detected only a few times. The chain has TRBV4-1 and TRBJ2-1; D unclear. This CDR3 comprises 11 residues. Deletions cut 3 bases from V and 9 bases from J, with 6 bases between. Germline lookup yields CDR1 MGHRA and CDR2 YSYEKL. The CDR3 DNA is TGCGCCAGCAGCCAGGGTAGTGAGCAGTTCTTC. It is translated as CASSQGSEQFF.

The rearrangement joins TRBV19 to TRBJ1-1; 7 nucleotides line up with TRBD1. Per the germline V gene, CDR1 is LNHDA and CDR2 is SQIVND (reference sequence). With V trimmed by 9 bases and J by 2 bases, 9 bases remained unmatched. The CDR3 is made up of 14 amino acids. In DNA, the CDR3 is TGTGCCAGAAGCACGGGACAGACCAACACTGAAGCTTTCTTT. Translated: CARSTGQTNTEAFF.

The CDR3 sequence is CASSPPGTGKGNEQFF. For the CDR3, the DNA is TGTGCCAGCTCACCGCCCGGGACAGGGAAGGGCAATGAGCAGTTCTTC. The chain employs TRBV18 and TRBJ2-1; 9 nucleotides match TRBD1. V was pared by 3 bases and J by 6 bases, with 9 bases of the junction left unmatched. The CDR3 totals 16 residues. In germline, CDR1 is KGHSH, CDR2 LQKENI.

J is TRBJ1-5 and V is TRBV20-1, with D possibly being TRBD1 (6 bases). V gave up 0 bases and J gave up 2 bases, with 11 bases separating them. CDR3 size: 15 residues. Per the germline V gene, CDR1 is DFQATT and CDR2 is SNEGSKA (reference sequence). Here the CDR3 DNA reads TGCAGTGCTAGAGATGGGGCAGGGGGCAATCAGCCCCAGCATTTT. It translates to CSARDGAGGNQPQHF.

The chain is built from TRBV5-4 and TRBJ1-2; D not resolved. Germline CDR1 reads SGHNT; CDR2 reads YYREEE (reference sequence). Trimming cost V 3 bases and J 0 bases, with 9 bases left between them. The CDR3 has 14 amino acids. The CDR3 coding sequence is TGTGCCAGCAGCTCCGGAGGAGCTAACTATGGCTACACCTTC. Its protein product is CASSSGGANYGYTF.

V is TRBV4-2 and J is TRBJ1-3; no firm D call. V was pared by 7 bases and J by 0 bases, with 16 bases between. There are 16 residues in the CDR3. Germline CDR1 LGHNA, CDR2 YNFKEQ. The CDR3 DNA sequence: TGTGCCAGCATGGCGCAAGGAGAGGGCTCTGGAAACACCATATATTTT. This encodes CASMAQGEGSGNTIYF.

This clonotype came up a few times. The rearrangement joins TRBV7-9 to TRBJ2-1; the match to TRBD2 covers 7 bases. Per the germline V gene, CDR1 is SEHNR and CDR2 is FQNEAQ (reference sequence). Trimming at V came to 6 bases and at J to 10 bases, leaving 9 bases not matched to a gene. The CDR3 has 13 amino acids. DNA of the CDR3: TGTGCCAGCAGTTTGGGAGGGATTGAGGAGCAGTTCTTC. Protein sequence: CASSLGGIEEQFF.

V gene TRBV4-1 combines with J gene TRBJ1-1; D gene unclear. This CDR3 spans 14 amino acids. Germline V CDR1 and CDR2: MGHRA, YSYEKL. Trimming took off 4 bases at V and 5 bases at J, with 14 bases between the two ends. CDR3 sequence reads: CASSPARRETEAFF. The CDR3 region has the DNA TGCGCCAGCAGCCCCGCTAGGCGCGAGACTGAAGCTTTCTTT.

This clonotype was counted between two and nine times. The rearrangement joins TRBV2 to TRBJ2-5; D ambiguous. The V gene lost 4 bases and the J gene lost 5 bases, with 8 bases spanning the gap. This CDR3 region has 12 residues. The germline V gene encodes CDR1 SNHLY and CDR2 FYNNEI. Written as DNA, the CDR3 is TGTGCCAGCAGTGTTTATCGGGAGACCCAGTACTTC. Protein sequence: CASSVYRETQYF.

The gene calls are TRBV11-2 and TRBJ2-3; perhaps TRBD2 as D (6 bases). CDR3 length: 16 residues. Germline V gene lookup returns CDR1 SGHAT and CDR2 FQNNGV. With 5 bases removed from V and 4 bases from J, the gap between germline ends came to 19 bases. The CDR3 protein is CASSQFFGRRADTQYF. CDR3 in DNA: TGTGCCAGCAGCCAATTTTTTGGGCGGAGGGCAGATACGCAGTATTTT.

The chain recombines TRBV12-5 with TRBJ1-1; D is uncertain. Deletions cut 7 bases from V and 2 bases from J, with 5 bases between. The CDR3 sequence is 11 residues long. Germline CDR1 and CDR2: LGHNT and FRNRAP. CDR3 DNA: TGTGCTAGTGCCTCCAACACTGAAGCTTTCTTT. Translated, it gives CASASNTEAFF.

The V and J genes are TRBV2 and TRBJ2-4, with no clear D. This CDR3 is 15 amino acids long. Trimming removed 10 bases from V and 0 bases from J, with 16 bases in between. Germline-derived CDR1 and CDR2 are SNHLY and FYNNEI. The CDR3 reads CATRPVVIAKNIQYF. In DNA, the CDR3 is TGTGCCACCCGACCGGTCGTTATAGCCAAAAACATTCAGTACTTC.

The rearrangement links TRBV4-1 to TRBJ2-7, with TRBD2 identical over 13 bases. This CDR3 spans 15 amino acids. Germline V gene sequence: CDR1 MGHRA, CDR2 YSYEKL. V was clipped by 5 bases and J by 3 bases; unmatched bases: 4. CDR3 residues: CASSERTSGSYEQYF. The CDR3 DNA sequence: TGCGCCAGCAGCGAGAGGACTAGCGGGAGCTACGAGCAGTACTTC.

In this sample, this clonotype turned up a few times. The J gene is TRBJ1-1, the V gene TRBV24-1; D possibly corresponds to TRBD1 (5 bases). Germline V CDR1 and CDR2: KGHDR, SFDVKD. The length of the CDR3 is 14 residues. V was cut by 2 bases and J by 2 bases, with 8 bases left in between. CDR3 nucleotide sequence: TGTGCCACCAGTGATTCAGGGCCCAACACTGAAGCTTTCTTT. Amino acids: CATSDSGPNTEAFF.

With respect to this clonotype: A read error may explain this, as a much larger clone is one base away. The V and J genes are TRBV7-2 and TRBJ2-7; 9 bases line up with TRBD1. Per germline, CDR1 SGHTA and CDR2 FQGNSA. The CDR3 totals 15 residues. With V trimmed by 1 base and J by 3 bases, 4 bases remained unmatched. This CDR3 reads CASSLEGQGGYEQYF. CDR3 nucleotide sequence: TGTGCCAGCAGCTTAGAGGGACAGGGAGGCTACGAGCAGTACTTC.

This clonotype was seen many times. The chain uses TRBV12-3 or TRBV12-4 and TRBJ1-5; a possible D gene is TRBD1 (5 bases). The CDR3 sequence is 15 residues long. Trimming cost V 6 bases and J 0 bases, with 12 bases left between them. CDR3 DNA: TGTGCCAGCAGCCCGGACACCTCTAGCAATCAGCCCCAGCATTTT. Its translation is CASSPDTSSNQPQHF.